The 2 T cell receptor beta chains below come from one sample, sequenced in a study of OX40 agonist ivuxolimab in advanced cancers. Profiling relied on immunoSEQ multiplex PCR, and the TCRdb table lists in-frame clones only, not all of them. In the table there are tens of thousands of clones, 70% to 85% of which are singletons. Here the sequenced sample was CD4+ or CD8+ T cells sorted from blood, taken in a trial of the OX40 agonist ivuxolimab. All receptors come from an adult with an advanced solid tumor such as melanoma, head and neck, liver or kidney cancer.

This clone came up once. The chain recombines TRBV11-2 with TRBJ2-7; 10 nucleotides match TRBD2. Germline values: CDR1 SGHAT, CDR2 FQNNGV. The CDR3 spans 14 residues. Trimming at V came to 5 bases and at J to 4 bases, leaving 5 bases not matched to a gene. CDR3 sequence: CASSLFSGRYEQYF. CDR3 nucleotides: TGTGCCAGCAGCCTGTTTAGCGGGAGGTACGAGCAGTACTTC.

The chain uses TRBV11-3 and TRBJ2-1; D is perhaps TRBD2 (6 bases). V dropped 4 bases and J dropped 8 bases, with 18 bases sitting between them. The CDR3 is 15 amino acids. Germline V gene lookup returns CDR1 SGHNT and CDR2 YENEEA. CDR3: CASSSTAGRVDEQFF. CDR3 DNA: TGTGCCAGCAGCTCGACAGCCGGGAGAGTCGATGAGCAGTTCTTC.